A single sample is the source of the 7 T cell receptor beta chains below, sequenced in a study of molecular identifiers for immune sequencing clone quantification. TCRdb re-analysed the PCR reads in MiXCR, keeping a single row per CDR3 protein. The table has 300,000 to 400,000 distinct CDR3 sequences, about 20% seen once. The sample taken for sequencing was naive CD8+ T cells from blood, with Jurkat cell RNA spiked in. The subset: FACS-sorted CD8+CD4-CCR7+CD45RA+ naive T cells. The receptors stem from a human donor in good health. Some libraries in this study had Jurkat cell RNA spiked in.

Points on this clonotype: A read error may explain this, as a much larger clone is one base away. The CDR3 DNA sequence: TGCAGTGCTAGAAGGTTGAACGCCGGGGAGCTGTTTTTT. It specifies CSARRLNAGELFF. The V call is TRBV20-1, the J call TRBJ2-2; D is ambiguous. This CDR3 has 13 residues. Germline V gene lookup returns CDR1 DFQATT and CDR2 SNEGSKA (reference sequence).

At least ten counts were recorded for this clonotype. This rearrangement joins TRBV13 to TRBJ1-1; 9 nucleotides align to TRBD1. Germline V lookup: CDR1 PRHDT, CDR2 FYEKMQ (reference sequence). The CDR3 length is 15 residues. Trimming at V came to 3 bases and at J to 1 base, leaving 3 bases not matched to a gene. The DNA of the CDR3 is TGTGCCAGCAGCTTGGAACAGGGGGCGAACACTGAAGCTTTCTTT. Residues: CASSLEQGANTEAFF.

This clonotype was observed many times. The V call is TRBV12-3 or TRBV12-4, the J call TRBJ2-5, with D perhaps given as TRBD1 or TRBD2 (6 bases each). Trimming took off 4 bases at V and 0 bases at J, with 12 bases between the two ends. The CDR3 is 15 residues long. CDR3 nucleotide sequence: TGTGCCAGCAGTTCCCGGAGGGGGAACCAAGAGACCCAGTACTTC. Protein sequence: CASSSRRGNQETQYF.

This clonotype has ten or more counts. The rearrangement uses TRBV6-5 and TRBJ1-1; 8 bases agree with TRBD1. CDR1 and CDR2 from the germline V gene are MNHEY and SVGAGI. Losses at the gene ends were 6 bases for V and 4 bases for J; bases not matched to a gene: 10. This CDR3 has 15 amino acids. The CDR3 nucleotides are TGTGCCAGCAGCCCCCTGACAGGGGCGGGCACTGAAGCTTTCTTT. Encoded protein: CASSPLTGAGTEAFF.

This clonotype appeared a few times. One junction end disagrees with the germline gene, perhaps due to a read error. The genes are TRBV27 and TRBJ2-2, with D perhaps TRBD1 or TRBD2 (6 bases each). This CDR3 has 14 residues. Germline loops: CDR1 MNHEY, CDR2 SMNVEV (reference sequence). DNA for the CDR3: TGTGCCAGCAGTTTACTGGGGGGCCCCGGGGAGCTGGTTTTT. Residues: CASSLLGGPGELVF.

This clonotype was observed many times. The chain joins TRBV27 to TRBJ2-3; D is unclear. The CDR3 sequence is 13 residues long. Per the germline V gene, CDR1 is MNHEY and CDR2 is SMNVEV (reference sequence). V lost 2 bases and J 6 bases, leaving 9 bases between the germline ends. CDR3 nucleotides: TGTGCCAGCAGTTTAATCCTTGGGGATACGCAGTATTTT. Translating it yields CASSLILGDTQYF.

Points on this clonotype: One junction end disagrees with the germline gene, perhaps due to a read error. This rearrangement joins TRBV20-1 to TRBJ2-5, with D perhaps matching TRBD1 (6 bases). CDR3 size: 17 residues. CDR1 is DFQATT, CDR2 SNEGSKA, per germline (reference sequence). The CDR3 spells CGARDLLAGALQETQYF. The CDR3 DNA reads as TGCGGTGCTAGAGATCTCTTGGCAGGGGCCCTCCAAGAGACCCAGTACTTC.